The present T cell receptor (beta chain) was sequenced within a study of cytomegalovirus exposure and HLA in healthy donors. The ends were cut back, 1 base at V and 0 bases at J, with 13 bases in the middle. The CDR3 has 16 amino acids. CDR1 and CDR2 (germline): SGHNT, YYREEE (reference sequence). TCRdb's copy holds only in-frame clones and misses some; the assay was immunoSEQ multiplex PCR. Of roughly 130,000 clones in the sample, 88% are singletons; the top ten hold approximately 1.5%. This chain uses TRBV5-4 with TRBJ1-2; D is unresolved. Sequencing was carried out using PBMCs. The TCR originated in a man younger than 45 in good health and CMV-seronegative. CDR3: CASSLQAGVTNYGYTF. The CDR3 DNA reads TGTGCCAGCAGCTTGCAGGCAGGCGTAACTAACTATGGCTACACCTTC.